These T cell receptor beta chains were read from a single sample in a study of OX40 agonist ivuxolimab in advanced cancers. Method: immunoSEQ multiplex PCR; TCRdb's copy keeps in-frame clones and lacks some. The data show around 30,000 clones, roughly 82% seen once. The specimen was CD4+ or CD8+ T cells sorted from blood, collected in a trial of the OX40 agonist ivuxolimab. The receptors here all came from an adult with an advanced solid tumor such as melanoma, head and neck, liver or kidney cancer. CDR3s include the opening cysteine and the closing phenylalanine or tryptophan. The D gene is left open where the match is weak. Size tells how often a clone was seen (once, few, many) or the class of an expanded clone, and some rows leave it out.

J | V | size | length | D | DNA | CDR3
TRBJ1-5 | TRBV4-3 | once | 13 | NA | TGCGCCAGCAGCCAAGAGGCTTATCAGCCCCAGCATTTT | CASSQEAYQPQHF
TRBJ2-3 | TRBV9 | NA | 16 | TRBD2 | TGTGCCAGCAGCCGCAGGGGACTAGGGGGGTCGGATACGCAGTATTTT | CASSRRGLGGSDTQYF
TRBJ2-5 | TRBV5-1 | once | 14 | NA | TGCGCCAGCAGCTTGGCAGGGGCAGCGGAGACCCAGTACTTC | CASSLAGAAETQYF
TRBJ2-1 | TRBV5-1 | NA | 13 | TRBD2 | TGCGCCAGCAGTTTAACCGGTAGCGGGGGAGAGTTCTTC | CASSLTGSGGEFF
TRBJ2-5 | TRBV6-1 | once | 13 | NA | TGTGCCAGCAGTGAAACCTTCCAAGAGACCCAGTACTTC | CASSETFQETQYF
TRBJ2-3 | TRBV4-2 | NA | 17 | TRBD1 | TGTGCCAGCAGCCGGATTAGGGGGCGCGGTAGCACAGATACGCAGTATTTT | CASSRIRGRGSTDTQYF
TRBJ1-5 | TRBV28 | NA | 15 | NA | TGTGCCAGCAGTTTTTGGGGGCAGGGACATCAGCCCCAGCATTTT | CASSFWGQGHQPQHF
TRBJ2-5 | TRBV27 | NA | 13 | NA | TGTGCCAGCAGTTTATCCGGACAAGAGACCCAGTACTTC | CASSLSGQETQYF
TRBJ1-1 | TRBV30 | NA | 13 | NA | TGTGCCTGGACCAGCCAGGGGAACACTGAAGCTTTCTTT | CAWTSQGNTEAFF
TRBJ2-2 | TRBV30 | NA | 18 | NA | TGTGCCTGGAGTGTACGGGGAGCGGCCTTCTCGAACACCGGGGAGCTGTTTTTT | CAWSVRGAAFSNTGELFF
TRBJ2-5 | TRBV28 | NA | 12 | NA | TGTGCCAGCAGTTTAAATGGGGAGACCCAGTACTTC | CASSLNGETQYF
TRBJ1-3 | TRBV4-2 | NA | 17 | NA | TGTGCCAGCAGCCCGGGGATTGCCCCATTCTCTGGAAACACCATATATTTT | CASSPGIAPFSGNTIYF
TRBJ2-5 | TRBV11-2 | NA | 13 | NA | TGTGCCAGCAGCTGGAGGAGGGGAGAGACCCAGTACTTC | CASSWRRGETQYF
TRBJ1-2 | TRBV6-1 | once | 15 | TRBD1 | TGTGCCAGCAGCATCACAGGGGGCGGTATTAATGGCTACACCTTC | CASSITGGGINGYTF
TRBJ1-5 | TRBV18 | NA | 13 | NA | TGTGCCAGCTCACCAAGGGCGGACCAGCCCCAGCATTTT | CASSPRADQPQHF
TRBJ2-1 | TRBV19 | NA | 14 | TRBD2 | TGTGCCAGTAGTCCTAGCGGGAGTTACAATGAGCAGTTCTTC | CASSPSGSYNEQFF
TRBJ2-7 | TRBV29-1 | medium-sized | 14 | TRBD2 | TGCAGCGTTGGGGAAGCGGGGGCCAGCTACGAGCAGTACTTC | CSVGEAGASYEQYF
TRBJ2-5 | TRBV7-2 | few | 14 | TRBD2 | TGTGCCAGCAGCCTTAGCGGGGGGAAAGAGACCCAGTACTTC | CASSLSGGKETQYF
TRBJ2-7 | TRBV6-1 | few | 13 | NA | TGTGCCAGCAGTGAAGTCAGGACCTACGAGCAGTACTTC | CASSEVRTYEQYF
TRBJ1-2 | TRBV27 | NA | 16 | NA | TGTGCCAGCAGTTTATCGGCGGAAAGGGGGAACTATGGCTACACCTTC | CASSLSAERGNYGYTF
TRBJ2-7 | TRBV11-2 | NA | 12 | NA | TGTGCCAGCAGCTTTACAGGCTACGAGCAGTACTTC | CASSFTGYEQYF
TRBJ1-1 | TRBV19 | NA | 11 | NA | TGTGCCAGTAGTATGAACACTGAAGCTTTCTTT | CASSMNTEAFF
TRBJ1-1 | TRBV6-1 | NA | 14 | NA | TGTGCCAGCAGTGAAGGGGGGATGAACACTGAAGCTTTCTTT | CASSEGGMNTEAFF
TRBJ2-1 | TRBV7-2 | NA | 18 | TRBD2 | TGTGCCAGCAGCCGACCGGGACTATTCTCCCTTATTTACAATGAGCAGTTCTTC | CASSRPGLFSLIYNEQFF
TRBJ2-7 | TRBV4-2 | once | 16 | NA | TGTGCCAGCAGCCAAGATGAGGACACACTTTCCTACGAGCAGTACTTC | CASSQDEDTLSYEQYF
TRBJ1-1 | TRBV5-1 | NA | 16 | TRBD1 | TGCGCCAGCCGGGAACGGACAGGGTCTGGCGGCACTGAAGCTTTCTTT | CASRERTGSGGTEAFF
TRBJ1-5 | TRBV19 | few | 15 | NA | TGTGCCAGTAGTATGAGGACTGAGGCCTATCAGCCCCAGCATTTT | CASSMRTEAYQPQHF
TRBJ1-4 | TRBV28 | NA | 15 | NA | TGTGCCAGCAGTCCCCAGGGTTTAAGGAAGGAAAAACTGTTTTTT | CASSPQGLRKEKLFF
TRBJ2-5 | TRBV6-1 | NA | 14 | NA | TGTGCCAGCAGTCCCCACGGGGGTGAGGAGACCCAGTACTTC | CASSPHGGEETQYF
TRBJ1-1 | TRBV18 | NA | 14 | NA | TGTGCCAGCTCACCGGCCCTAGGGGACACTGAAGCTTTCTTT | CASSPALGDTEAFF
TRBJ2-1 | TRBV10-3 | few | 15 | NA | TGTGCCATCAGTGAGGGACAGAACATCTACAATGAGCAGTTCTTC | CAISEGQNIYNEQFF
TRBJ2-5 | TRBV30 | NA | 13 | NA | TGTGCCTGGAGTCCCGGGTGGGGAGAGACCCAGTACTTC | CAWSPGWGETQYF
TRBJ2-1 | TRBV7-2 | NA | 14 | TRBD2 | TGTGCCAGCAGCACTATAGCGGGGAGAAATGAGCAGTTCTTC | CASSTIAGRNEQFF
TRBJ2-2 | TRBV5-6 | NA | 16 | NA | TGTGCCAGCAGCTTGGGATGGGGGCCGAACACCGGGGAGCTGTTTTTT | CASSLGWGPNTGELFF